These T cell receptor beta chains were read from a single sample in a study of T cells after yellow fever vaccination. TCRdb reanalysed the 5' RACE reads using MiXCR and keeps one entry per CDR3 protein. Of about 210,000 distinct CDR3 sequences listed, approximately 6.3% are singletons. The material sequenced was CD4+ T cells sorted from PBMCs, taken on the day of the yellow fever booster vaccination. The receptors come from a young man who received the YFV17D yellow fever vaccine. The CDR3 runs from the conserved cysteine through the conserved F or W. A D gene is named only where the DNA matches it firmly. Only some rows state a clone size, as once, few, many or a class for expanded clones.

j_call	clone_size	d_call	v_call	cdr3_aa	cdr3_nt
TRBJ2-5	many	TRBD2	TRBV14	CASSQPGLALETQYF	TGTGCCAGCAGCCAGCCGGGACTAGCGCTGGAGACCCAGTACTTC
TRBJ2-7	.	.	TRBV7-8	CASSLREREQYF	TGTGCCAGCAGCTTACGGGAGCGGGAGCAGTACTTC
TRBJ2-1	few	.	TRBV7-2	CASRLGGSEQFF	TGTGCCAGCCGCTTAGGGGGGAGTGAGCAGTTCTTC
TRBJ2-5	many	.	TRBV18	CASSPLPGRPGKGETQYF	TGTGCCAGCTCACCACTTCCCGGACGACCCGGAAAGGGAGAGACCCAGTACTTC
TRBJ2-7	few	.	TRBV13	CASSSSPRVPYEQYF	TGTGCCAGCAGCTCTTCCCCCAGGGTACCCTACGAGCAGTACTTC
TRBJ2-2	.	TRBD2	TRBV20-1	CCARRVAGAPITSGELFF	TGCTGTGCTAGAAGGGTAGCGGGAGCCCCAATTACTTCCGGGGAGCTGTTTTTT
TRBJ1-1	many	.	TRBV10-3	CAINLGTDTEAFF	TGTGCCATCAACCTCGGGACCGACACTGAAGCTTTCTTT
TRBJ2-3	many	.	TRBV7-2	CASSPRGGNTDTQYF	TGTGCCAGCAGCCCTAGGGGCGGAAACACAGATACGCAGTATTTT
TRBJ2-5	.	TRBD2	TRBV2	CAHPGTRGPETQYF	TGTGCCCACCCTGGGACTAGAGGGCCTGAGACCCAGTACTTC
TRBJ1-1	many	TRBD1	TRBV7-8	CASSQRTGSVNTEAFF	TGTGCCAGCAGCCAACGGACAGGGAGTGTGAACACTGAAGCTTTCTTT
TRBJ2-7	.	.	TRBV7-2	CASSSDSNLGEQYF	TGTGCCAGCAGCTCAGATAGTAACCTAGGCGAGCAGTACTTC
TRBJ2-7	many	.	TRBV12-3/TRBV12-4	CASSPTLYEQYF	TGTGCCAGCAGTCCCACCCTTTACGAGCAGTACTTC
TRBJ2-7	many	.	TRBV29-1	CSATGLPSYEQYF	TGCAGCGCTACAGGCCTGCCTTCCTACGAGCAGTACTTC
TRBJ2-1	.	TRBD1	TRBV7-2	CASSGGTGVSREQFF	TGTGCCAGCAGCGGGGGGACAGGGGTTTCGCGAGAGCAGTTCTTC
TRBJ2-1	.	.	TRBV19	CASLSPHRYNEQFF	TGTGCCAGTTTATCCCCCCACAGATACAATGAGCAGTTCTTC
TRBJ2-1	many	.	TRBV28	CASSSGGFSDEQFF	TGTGCCAGCAGTTCTGGGGGATTCTCGGATGAGCAGTTCTTC
TRBJ2-5	.	.	TRBV5-1	CASSSRRGPRETQYF	TGCGCCAGCAGCTCGAGGCGGGGCCCGAGGGAGACCCAGTACTTC
TRBJ2-2	many	.	TRBV20-1	CSARARPLANTGELFF	TGCAGTGCTAGAGCTCGCCCACTAGCAAACACCGGGGAGCTGTTTTTT
TRBJ1-1	few	.	TRBV7-2	CASSSTQGYTEAFF	TGTGCCAGCAGCTCCACACAGGGCTACACTGAAGCTTTCTTT
TRBJ2-1	many	.	TRBV2	CASSERGGLKEQFF	TGTGCCAGCAGTGAAAGGGGCGGATTAAAAGAGCAGTTCTTC
TRBJ2-5	few	.	TRBV7-2	CASSFHPLDQETQYF	TGTGCCAGCAGCTTTCATCCTTTAGACCAAGAGACCCAGTACTTC
TRBJ2-1	few	.	TRBV6-1	CASKPGWAYNEQFF	TGTGCCAGCAAACCGGGATGGGCCTACAATGAGCAGTTCTTC
TRBJ1-2	many	.	TRBV7-2	CASSPDSAYGYTF	TGTGCCAGCAGCCCGGACAGCGCCTATGGCTACACCTTC
TRBJ2-3	few	.	TRBV20-1	CSAAPKKRGTDTQYF	TGCAGTGCCGCACCCAAGAAGCGGGGCACAGATACGCAGTATTTT
TRBJ2-1	few	TRBD2	TRBV10-3	CAIMGGEGRNEQFF	TGTGCCATCATGGGGGGGGAGGGCCGCAATGAGCAGTTCTTC
TRBJ2-4	.	.	TRBV28	CATEGSPKNIQYF	TGTGCCACCGAGGGGTCCCCCAAAAACATTCAGTACTTC
TRBJ2-1	few	TRBD2	TRBV5-1	CASSLVVSGGYNEQFF	TGCGCCAGCAGCTTGGTGGTTAGCGGGGGGTACAATGAGCAGTTCTTC
TRBJ1-2	few	.	TRBV3-1	CASSQGISYGYTF	TGTGCCAGCAGCCAAGGGATTTCCTATGGCTACACCTTC
TRBJ1-5	few	.	TRBV2	CASSGGGGHQPQHF	TGTGCCAGCAGTGGTGGAGGGGGTCATCAGCCCCAGCATTTT
TRBJ2-3	few	TRBD2	TRBV10-3	CAISPGLAVIDTQYF	TGTGCCATCAGCCCTGGACTAGCGGTGATAGATACGCAGTATTTT